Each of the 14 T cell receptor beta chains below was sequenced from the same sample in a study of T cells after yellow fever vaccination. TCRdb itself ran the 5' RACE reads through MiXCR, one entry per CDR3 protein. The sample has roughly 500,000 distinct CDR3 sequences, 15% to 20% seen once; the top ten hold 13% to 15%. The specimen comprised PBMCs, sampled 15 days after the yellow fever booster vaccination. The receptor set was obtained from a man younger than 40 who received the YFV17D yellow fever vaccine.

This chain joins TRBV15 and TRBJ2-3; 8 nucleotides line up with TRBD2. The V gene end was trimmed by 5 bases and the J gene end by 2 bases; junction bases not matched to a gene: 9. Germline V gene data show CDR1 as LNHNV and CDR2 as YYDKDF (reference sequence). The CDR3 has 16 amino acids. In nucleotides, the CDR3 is TGTGCCACCAGCGCCTTAGCGGGAATTTTCACAGATACGCAGTATTTT. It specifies CATSALAGIFTDTQYF.

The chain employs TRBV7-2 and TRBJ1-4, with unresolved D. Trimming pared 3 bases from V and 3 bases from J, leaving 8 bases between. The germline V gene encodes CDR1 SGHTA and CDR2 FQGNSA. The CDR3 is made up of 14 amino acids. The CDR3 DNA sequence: TGTGCCAGCAGCTTTTCTAGGGCTAATGAAAAACTGTTTTTT. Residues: CASSFSRANEKLFF.

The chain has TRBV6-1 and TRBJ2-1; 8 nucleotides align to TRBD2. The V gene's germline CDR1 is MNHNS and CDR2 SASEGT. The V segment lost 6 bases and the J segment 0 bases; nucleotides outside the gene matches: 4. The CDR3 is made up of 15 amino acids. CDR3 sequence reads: CASSVAGLSYNEQFF. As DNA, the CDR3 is TGTGCCAGCAGCGTAGCGGGGCTCTCCTACAATGAGCAGTTCTTC.

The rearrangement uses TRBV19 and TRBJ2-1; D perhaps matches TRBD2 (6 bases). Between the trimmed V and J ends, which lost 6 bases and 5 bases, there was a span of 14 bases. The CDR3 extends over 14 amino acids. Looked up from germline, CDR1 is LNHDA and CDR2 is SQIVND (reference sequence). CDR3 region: CASRPRDFNNEQFF. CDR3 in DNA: TGTGCCAGTAGACCCCGGGACTTCAACAATGAGCAGTTCTTC.

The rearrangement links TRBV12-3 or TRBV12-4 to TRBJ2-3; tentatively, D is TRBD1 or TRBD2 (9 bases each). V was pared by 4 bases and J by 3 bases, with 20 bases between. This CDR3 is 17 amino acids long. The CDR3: CASSYSAGGTGTDTQYF. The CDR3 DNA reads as TGTGCCAGCAGTTATAGCGCGGGGGGGACAGGGACAGATACGCAGTATTTT.

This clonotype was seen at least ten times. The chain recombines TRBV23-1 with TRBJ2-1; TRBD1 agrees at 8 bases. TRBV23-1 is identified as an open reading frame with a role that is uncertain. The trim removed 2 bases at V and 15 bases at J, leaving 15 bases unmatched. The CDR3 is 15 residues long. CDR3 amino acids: CASSQTQGEYNEGFF. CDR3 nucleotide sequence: TGCGCCAGCAGTCAAACACAGGGGGAATACAATGAGGGGTTCTTC.

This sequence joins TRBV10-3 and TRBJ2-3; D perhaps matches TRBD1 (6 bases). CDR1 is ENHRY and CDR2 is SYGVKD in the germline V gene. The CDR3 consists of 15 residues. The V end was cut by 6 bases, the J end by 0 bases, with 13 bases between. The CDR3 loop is CAISRGGESTDTQYF. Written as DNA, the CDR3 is TGTGCCATCAGCCGAGGGGGAGAAAGCACAGATACGCAGTATTTT.

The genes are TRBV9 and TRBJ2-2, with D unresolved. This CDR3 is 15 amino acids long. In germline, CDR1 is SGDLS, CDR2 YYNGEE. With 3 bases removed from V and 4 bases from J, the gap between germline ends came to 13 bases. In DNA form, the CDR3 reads TGTGCCAGCAGCGGGTCTCATTGGGGCACCGGGGAGCTGTTTTTT. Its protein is CASSGSHWGTGELFF.

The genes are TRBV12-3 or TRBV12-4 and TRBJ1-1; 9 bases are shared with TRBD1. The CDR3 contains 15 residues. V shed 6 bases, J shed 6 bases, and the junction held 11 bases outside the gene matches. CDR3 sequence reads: CASRTNPTGGSEAFF. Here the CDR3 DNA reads TGTGCCAGCAGAACGAATCCGACAGGGGGATCTGAAGCTTTCTTT.

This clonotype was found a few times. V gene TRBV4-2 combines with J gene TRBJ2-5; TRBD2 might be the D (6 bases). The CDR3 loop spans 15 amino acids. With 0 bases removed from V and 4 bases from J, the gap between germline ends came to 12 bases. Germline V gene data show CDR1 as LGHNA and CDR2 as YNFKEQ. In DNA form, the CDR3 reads TGTGCCAGCAGCCAAGATCGGGGGAAGGGAGAGACCCAGTACTTC. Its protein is CASSQDRGKGETQYF.

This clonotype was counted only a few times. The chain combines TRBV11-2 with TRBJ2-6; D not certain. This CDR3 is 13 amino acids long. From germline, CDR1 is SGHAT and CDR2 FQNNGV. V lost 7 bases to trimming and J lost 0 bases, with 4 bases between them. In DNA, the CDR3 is TGTGCCAGCACCATCTCTGGGGCCAACGTCCTGACTTTC. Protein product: CASTISGANVLTF. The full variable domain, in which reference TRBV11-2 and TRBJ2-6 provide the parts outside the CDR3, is EAGVAQSPRYKIIEKRQSVAFWCNPISGHATLYWYQQILGQGPKLLIQFQNNGVVDDSQLPKDRFSAERLKGVDSTLKIQPAKLEDSAVYLCASTISGANVLTFGAGSRLTVL.

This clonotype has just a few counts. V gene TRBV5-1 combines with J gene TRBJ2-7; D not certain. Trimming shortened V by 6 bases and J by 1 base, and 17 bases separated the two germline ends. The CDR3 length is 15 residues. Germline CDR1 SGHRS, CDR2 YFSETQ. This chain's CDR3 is CASMDGFSLSYEQYF. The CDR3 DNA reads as TGCGCCAGCATGGACGGGTTTTCATTATCCTACGAGCAGTACTTC. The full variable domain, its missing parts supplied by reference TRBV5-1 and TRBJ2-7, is KAGVTQTPRYLIKTRGQQVTLSCSPISGHRSVSWYQQTPGQGLQFLFEYFSETQRNKGNFPGRFSGRQFSNSRSEMNVSTLELGDSALYLCASMDGFSLSYEQYFGPGTRLTVT.

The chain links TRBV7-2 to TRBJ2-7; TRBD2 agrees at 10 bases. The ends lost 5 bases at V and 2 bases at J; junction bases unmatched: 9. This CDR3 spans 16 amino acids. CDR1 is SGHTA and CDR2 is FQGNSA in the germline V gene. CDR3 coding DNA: TGTGCCAGCAGCCTTCAAGCGGGAGGGCCTCCCTACGAGCAGTACTTC. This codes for CASSLQAGGPPYEQYF.

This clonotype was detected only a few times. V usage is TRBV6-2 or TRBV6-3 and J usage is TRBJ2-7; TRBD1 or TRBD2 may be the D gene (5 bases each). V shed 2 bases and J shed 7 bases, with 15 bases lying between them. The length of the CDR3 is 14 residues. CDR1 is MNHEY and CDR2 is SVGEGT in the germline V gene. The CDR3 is CASSYGPYEGEQYF. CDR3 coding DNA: TGTGCCAGCAGTTACGGACCATACGAGGGGGAGCAGTACTTC.